These 18 T cell receptor beta chains came from one sample sequenced in a study of T cell repertoires in cytomegalovirus infection. No cognate antigen is known for these TCRs. Via MiXCR, TCRdb re-called the reads, giving one row per CDR3 protein. The sample lists about 920,000 distinct CDR3 sequences; roughly 30% were seen once. Sequences were derived from cultured CD8+ T cells from PBMCs, sampled from culture after CMV antigen stimulation. All receptors come from a human donor in good health (CMV status not recorded). Some clones in this sample may be carry-over from other donors' samples.

This clonotype was counted ten times or more. The chain has TRBV5-6 and TRBJ2-5; 8 nucleotides match TRBD1. V dropped 3 bases and J dropped 3; count of bases not matched to a gene: 4. CDR1 is SGHDT, CDR2 YYEEEE, per germline. The CDR3 spans 14 residues. The CDR3 sequence: CASSSGQGKETQYF. The CDR3 region has the DNA TGTGCCAGCAGCTCAGGACAGGGCAAAGAGACCCAGTACTTC.

This clonotype was picked up many times. The J gene is TRBJ1-5, the V gene TRBV6-5; weak D call: TRBD1 (5 bases). Trimming stripped 0 bases from V and 7 bases from J, with 7 bases between. The CDR3 covers 13 residues. Germline loops: CDR1 MNHEY, CDR2 SVGAGI. CDR3 sequence reads: CASSYSGDQPQHF. The DNA for the CDR3 is TGTGCCAGCAGTTACTCAGGGGACCAGCCCCAGCATTTT.

With respect to this clonotype: A much larger clone lies a single base off, so this may be a read error. The chain is built from TRBV7-6 and TRBJ2-2; D is perhaps TRBD1 (5 bases). Germline loops: CDR1 SGHVS, CDR2 FNYEAQ. The CDR3 length is 15 residues. V dropped 5 bases and J dropped 7 bases, with 17 bases sitting between them. The CDR3 is CASSGADVVIGELFF. CDR3 coding DNA: TGTGCCAGCAGCGGGGCTGACGTTGTAATCGGGGAGCTGTTTTTT. The full variable domain, in which reference TRBV7-6 and TRBJ2-2 provide the parts outside the CDR3, is GAGVSQSPRYKVTKRGQDVALRCDPISGHVSLYWYRQALGQGPEFLTYFNYEAQQDKSGLPNDRFSAERPEGSISTLTIQRTEQRDSAMYRCASSGADVVIGELFFGEGSRLTVL.

In this sample, this clonotype turned up a few times. This rearrangement joins TRBV4-1 to TRBJ1-2; D gene ambiguous. V was pared by 1 base and J by 3 bases, with 9 bases between. CDR1 is MGHRA and CDR2 is YSYEKL in the germline V gene. This CDR3 is 14 amino acids long. CDR3 amino acids: CASSQGPSDYGYTF. As DNA, the CDR3 is TGCGCCAGCAGCCAAGGTCCCAGCGACTATGGCTACACCTTC.

This sequence joins TRBV19 and TRBJ2-5; either TRBD1 or TRBD2 may supply D (5 bases each). CDR1 and CDR2 from the germline V gene are LNHDA and SQIVND (reference sequence). CDR3 length equals 15 residues. Trimming shortened V by 5 bases and J by 1 base, and 14 bases separated the two germline ends. This CDR3 is CASSPQGRIQETQYF. In DNA, the CDR3 is TGTGCCAGTAGTCCCCAGGGACGGATCCAAGAGACCCAGTACTTC.

The rearrangement joins TRBV7-9 to TRBJ2-1; D is unclear. CDR1 and CDR2 from the germline V gene are SEHNR and FQNEAQ (reference sequence). The V and J ends lost 5 bases and 2 bases respectively, with 13 bases between them. The CDR3 consists of 15 residues. The CDR3 protein is CASSRSPVTYNEQFF. In nucleotides, the CDR3 is TGTGCCAGCAGCCGAAGTCCGGTGACCTACAATGAGCAGTTCTTC.

This clonotype turned up a few times. For the CDR3, the DNA is TGTGCCAGCACCCCTAATCAGCCCCAGCATTTT. The encoded protein is CASTPNQPQHF. This rearrangement joins TRBV14 to TRBJ1-5; D gene unclear. Trimming took off 7 bases at V and 4 bases at J, with 5 bases between the two ends. The CDR3 has 11 amino acids. Germline assignment: CDR1 SGHDN and CDR2 FVKESK.

The V and J genes are TRBV2 and TRBJ2-7; TRBD2 matches at 10 bases. The V gene end was trimmed by 2 bases and the J gene end by 3 bases; junction bases not matched to a gene: 7. Per the germline V gene, CDR1 is SNHLY and CDR2 is FYNNEI. CDR3 size: 16 residues. The CDR3 DNA is TGTGCCAGCAGTGAATCTAGCGGGGGCTTTCTCTACGAGCAGTACTTC. It encodes CASSESSGGFLYEQYF.

This clonotype was counted at least ten times. The chain is built from TRBV27 and TRBJ2-3; a possible D gene is TRBD1 (6 bases). From germline, CDR1 is MNHEY and CDR2 SMNVEV (reference sequence). This CDR3 is built from 14 residues. V lost 1 base to trimming and J lost 1 base, with 6 bases between them. The CDR3 bases are TGTGCCAGCAGTTTATACAGGGGCACAGATACGCAGTATTTT. This encodes CASSLYRGTDTQYF.

The chain uses TRBV4-3 and TRBJ2-3, with D tentatively TRBD2 (7 bases). In germline, CDR1 is LGHNA, CDR2 YSLEER. This CDR3 has 16 residues. V was trimmed by 4 bases and J by 4 bases, leaving 18 bases between them. The CDR3 nucleotides read TGCGCCAGCAGCCTCTTGGGGGGGGGGCGAGCAGATACGCAGTATTTT. Residues: CASSLLGGGRADTQYF.

The chain employs TRBV6-6 and TRBJ2-7; the match to TRBD2 covers 7 bases. V lost 8 bases, J lost 4 bases, and 8 bases stayed unmatched. Germline CDR1 reads MNHNY; CDR2 reads SVGAGI (reference sequence). The CDR3 is made up of 13 amino acids. The CDR3 coding sequence is TGTGCCAGCCTGTTAGGGGAGGGGTACGAGCAGTACGTC. Translated, it gives CASLLGEGYEQYV.

Only a few counts were recorded for this clonotype. The V and J genes are TRBV6-1 and TRBJ2-7, with D unclear. Between the trimmed V and J ends, which lost 7 bases and 4 bases, there was a span of 17 bases. The CDR3 has 14 residues. Germline V gene data show CDR1 as MNHNS and CDR2 as SASEGT. The chain's CDR3 is CASTLLAEIYEQYV. In nucleotides, the CDR3 is TGTGCCAGCACGCTACTGGCAGAAATTTACGAGCAGTACGTC.

This clonotype was seen only a few times. The chain combines TRBV6-6 with TRBJ1-4; TRBD1 aligns across 10 bases. The CDR3 sequence is 15 residues long. Unmatched junction bases numbered 3, after V lost 2 bases and J lost 6 bases. The germline gives CDR1 MNHNY, CDR2 SVGAGI (reference sequence). The CDR3, as DNA: TGTGCCAGCAGTTACCTCGGGACAGGGGATGAAAAACTGTTTTTT. This encodes CASSYLGTGDEKLFF.

This clonotype was seen more than once but under ten times. This rearrangement joins TRBV7-3 to TRBJ2-2; D is undetermined. From germline, CDR1 is SGHTA and CDR2 FQGTGA. With 5 bases removed from V and 8 bases from J, the gap between germline ends came to 21 bases. The CDR3 totals 16 residues. CDR3 coding DNA: TGTGCCAGCAGCCCCTACCGGGCCTCAGAAGTGGGGGAGCTGTTTTTT. It translates to CASSPYRASEVGELFF.

Many counts were recorded for this clonotype. In nucleotides, the CDR3 is TGTGCCAGCAGTTTAGGTTGGGGGTCGGATGGCTACACCTTC. Protein: CASSLGWGSDGYTF. The genes are TRBV27 and TRBJ1-2; possible D gene TRBD1, 5 bases. Germline CDR1 reads MNHEY; CDR2 reads SMNVEV (reference sequence). V lost 2 bases and J 6 bases, leaving 13 bases between the germline ends. The CDR3 is 14 amino acids.

This clonotype was observed a few times. The rearrangement joins TRBV29-1 to TRBJ2-1; D is unclear. Trimming left V 0 bases short and J 9 bases short, with 9 bases between. From germline, CDR1 is SQVTM and CDR2 ANQGSEA. The CDR3 is 12 residues long. The CDR3 spells CSVEDRATEQFF. The CDR3 nucleotides are TGCAGCGTTGAAGATCGTGCTACTGAGCAGTTCTTC.

This clonotype was observed at least ten times. V gene TRBV7-9 combines with J gene TRBJ2-7; 9 nucleotides match TRBD1. The CDR3 has 16 amino acids. CDR1 and CDR2 (germline): SEHNR, FQNEAQ (reference sequence). Unmatched junction bases numbered 9, after V lost 4 bases and J lost 2 bases. This chain's CDR3 is CASSSGDRAFPYEQYF. The DNA of the CDR3 is TGTGCCAGCAGCTCGGGGGACAGGGCCTTTCCCTACGAGCAGTACTTC.

In the case of this clonotype: This may arise from a read error, as a much more abundant clone is one base away. The gene calls are TRBV7-8 and TRBJ2-7; 7 positions agree with TRBD1. Germline values: CDR1 SGHVS, CDR2 FQNEAQ. CDR3 length: 15 amino acids. CDR3: CASSLVRQGSYERYF. The CDR3 coding sequence is TGTGCCAGCAGCTTAGTAAGACAGGGATCCTACGAGCGGTACTTC.